These 31 T cell receptor beta chains originate from one sample sequenced in a study of blood T cell repertoires in COVID-19. TCRdb's table, derived via immunoSEQ multiplex PCR, lists solely in-frame clones and lacks some. The sample lists 130,000 or so clones, about 83% seen once, with about 1.4% in the top ten. Sample: peripheral blood. The receptor source for this set is a human donor in a cohort sampled during active COVID-19.

This sequence joins TRBV18 and TRBJ1-1, with TRBD1 identical over 10 bases. The J segment lost 1 base and the V segment lost 1 base, leaving 0 bases of the junction unmatched. The CDR3 loop spans 15 amino acids. Looked up from germline, CDR1 is KGHSH and CDR2 is LQKENI. The CDR3 region has the DNA TGTGCCAGCTCACCACGGGACAGGGGGAACACTGAAGCTTTCTTT. The encoded protein is CASSPRDRGNTEAFF. The full variable domain, rest sourced from reference TRBV18 and TRBJ1-1, is NAGVMQNPRHLVRRRGQEARLRCSPMKGHSHVYWYRQLPEEGLKFMVYLQKENIIDESGMPKERFSAEFPKEGPSILRIQQVVRGDSAAYFCASSPRDRGNTEAFFGQGTRLTVV.

The count of this clone is one. In DNA, the CDR3 is TGTGCCAGTACCTCCGCGGGACGACCCGGAGACGAGCAGTACTTC. Residues: CASTSAGRPGDEQYF. The chain uses TRBV19 and TRBJ2-7, with a tentative D call TRBD2 (6 bases). Trimming cost V 7 bases and J 5 bases, with 21 bases left between them. The CDR3 spans 15 residues. Germline-derived CDR1 and CDR2 are LNHDA and SQIVND (reference sequence).

This chain links TRBV6-2 or TRBV6-3 with TRBJ2-7; 8 bases match TRBD1. V dropped 6 bases and J dropped 3; count of bases not matched to a gene: 4. The germline gives CDR1 MNHEY, CDR2 SVGEGT. The CDR3 extends over 13 amino acids. This CDR3 is CASSQGQGYEQYF. The CDR3 DNA reads as TGTGCCAGCAGCCAAGGACAGGGCTACGAGCAGTACTTC.

The rearrangement joins TRBV2 to TRBJ2-1; no reliable D call. This CDR3 contains 15 residues. Germline-derived CDR1 and CDR2 are SNHLY and FYNNEI. The germline V and J ends were trimmed by 5 bases and 0 bases, with 11 bases remaining between them. CDR3 sequence (DNA): TGTGCCAGCAGTAACTCGCGCGGCTCCTACAATGAGCAGTTCTTC. Translation: CASSNSRGSYNEQFF.

The chain employs TRBV18 and TRBJ2-1, with 10 bases matching TRBD2. CDR1 KGHSH and CDR2 LQKENI come from the germline V gene. The length of the CDR3 is 16 residues. Losses at the gene ends were 0 bases for V and 9 bases for J; bases not matched to a gene: 8. The CDR3 region has the DNA TGTGCCAGCTCACCACCGAAACTAGCGGGACTCGGTGAGCAGTTCTTC. The encoded protein is CASSPPKLAGLGEQFF.

The rearrangement joins TRBV5-1 to TRBJ2-7; 9 bases line up with TRBD1. The CDR3 sequence is 13 residues long. Germline lookup yields CDR1 SGHRS and CDR2 YFSETQ. The V and J ends lost 3 bases and 6 bases, in that order; junction bases with no gene match: 4. For the CDR3, the DNA is TGCGCCAGCAGCTGGGACAGGGTAGGCGAGCAGTACTTC. It is translated as CASSWDRVGEQYF.

The V gene is TRBV6-5, the J gene TRBJ1-6; D is unclear. Between the trimmed V and J ends, which lost 8 bases and 6 bases, there was a span of 8 bases. CDR3 length: 12 amino acids. Per the germline V gene, CDR1 is MNHEY and CDR2 is SVGAGI. The CDR3 DNA sequence: TGTGCCAGCGGAGAACGTAATTCACCCCTCCACTTT. As protein: CASGERNSPLHF.

There are a few counts of this clone. V gene TRBV2 combines with J gene TRBJ1-1; D uncertain. This CDR3 contains 12 residues. CDR1 and CDR2 from the germline V gene are SNHLY and FYNNEI. Trimming took 8 bases from V and 1 from J, leaving 8 bases between them. CDR3 DNA: TGTGCCAGCGCATCTACGAACACTGAAGCTTTCTTT. This translates into CASASTNTEAFF.

The CDR3 DNA reads as TGTGCCAGCAGCCTACGGAATGAGCAGTTCTTC. Residues: CASSLRNEQFF. The chain recombines TRBV11-1 with TRBJ2-1; D unresolved. Germline V gene lookup returns CDR1 SGHAT and CDR2 FQDESV (reference sequence). The V gene lost 5 bases and the J gene lost 7 bases, with 6 bases spanning the gap. The CDR3 is 11 residues long. Full variable domain (missing parts from reference TRBV11-1 and TRBJ2-1): EAEVAQSPRYKITEKSQAVAFWCDPISGHATLYWYRQILGQGPELLVQFQDESVVDDSQLPKDRFSAERLKGVDSTLKIQPAELGDSAMYLCASSLRNEQFFGPGTRLTVL.

This clone has only one observation. Within the sample, other DNA sequences also encode this same CDR3. V usage is TRBV19 and J usage is TRBJ1-3; D is possibly TRBD1 (6 bases). CDR1 is LNHDA, CDR2 SQIVND, per germline (reference sequence). The CDR3 has 13 residues. Trimming pared 6 bases from V and 4 bases from J, leaving 10 bases between. The CDR3 DNA reads as TGTGCCAGTAGACAGGGATCCGGAAACACCATATATTTT. Its protein is CASRQGSGNTIYF.

V usage is TRBV7-8 and J usage is TRBJ2-3; 10 positions agree with TRBD2. Per the germline V gene, CDR1 is SGHVS and CDR2 is FQNEAQ. This CDR3 is 15 amino acids long. V gave up 8 bases and J gave up 6 bases; unmatched junction bases: 11. The CDR3 DNA follows: TGTGCCAGCGGTTTGGCTAGCGGGAGTCGGGATACGCAGTATTTT. It yields the protein CASGLASGSRDTQYF. Filled out from reference TRBV7-8 and TRBJ2-3, the complete variable domain reads GAGVSQSPRYKVAKRGQDVALRCDPISGHVSLFWYQQALGQGPEFLTYFQNEAQLDKSGLPSDRFFAERPEGSVSTLKIQRTQQEDSAVYLCASGLASGSRDTQYFGPGTRLTVL.

V gene TRBV15 combines with J gene TRBJ1-4; no clear D gene. The CDR3 totals 14 residues. Trimming took 1 base from V and 5 from J, leaving 8 bases between them. Germline V gene lookup returns CDR1 LNHNV and CDR2 YYDKDF (reference sequence). Here the CDR3 DNA reads TGTGCCACCAGCAGAGTCGTTATAAATGAAAAACTGTTTTTT. Translated, it gives CATSRVVINEKLFF.

The table lists this clone with a few counts. CDR3 coding DNA: TGCGCCAGCAGGGACAGCAAAAAAGAGACCCAGTACTTC. Translating gives CASRDSKKETQYF. V is TRBV5-1 and J is TRBJ2-5; TRBD1 is a possible D gene (6 bases). From germline, CDR1 is SGHRS and CDR2 YFSETQ. V lost 5 bases, J lost 3 bases, and 11 bases lay in between. The CDR3 length is 13 residues.

This sequence joins TRBV7-3 and TRBJ2-1, with 12 bases identical to TRBD2. V lost 5 bases to trimming and J lost 8 bases; unmatched junction nucleotides: 7. This CDR3 contains 15 residues. CDR1 and CDR2 from the germline V gene are SGHTA and FQGTGA. CDR3 amino acids: CASSTRLAGEDEQFF. Written as DNA, the CDR3 is TGTGCCAGCAGCACTCGACTAGCGGGAGAGGATGAGCAGTTCTTC.

This rearrangement joins TRBV3-1 (or the pseudogene TRBV3-2) to TRBJ1-2, with 12 bases fitting TRBD1. The V gene end was trimmed by 2 bases and the J gene end by 2 bases; junction bases not matched to a gene: 3. Germline CDR1 and CDR2: LGHDT and YNNKEL (reference sequence). The CDR3 covers 16 residues. As DNA, the CDR3 is TGTGCCAGCAGCCAAAGAGGGACAGGGGGCAACTATGGCTACACCTTC. Residues: CASSQRGTGGNYGYTF.

This clone was counted once. The chain couples TRBV3-1 (or the pseudogene TRBV3-2) to TRBJ2-3, with 10 bases identical to TRBD2. Germline V CDR1 and CDR2: LGHDT, YNNKEL (reference sequence). The CDR3 sequence is 16 residues long. J was trimmed by 4 bases and V by 2 bases; bases with no gene match: 6. CDR3 protein: CASSQTAGGPADTQYF. CDR3 sequence (DNA): TGTGCCAGCAGCCAAACAGCGGGAGGGCCCGCAGATACGCAGTATTTT.

This clone appeared a single time. The J gene is TRBJ1-5, the V gene TRBV5-1; TRBD1 matches at 7 bases. V was pared by 4 bases and J by 3 bases, with 4 bases of the junction left unmatched. Germline values: CDR1 SGHRS, CDR2 YFSETQ. The CDR3 has 14 amino acids. CDR3 DNA sequence: TGCGCCAGCAGCCTCGGGACAGCCAATCAGCCCCAGCATTTT. This gives the protein CASSLGTANQPQHF.

The V and J genes are TRBV5-1 and TRBJ1-2; the match to TRBD1 covers 9 bases. Per the germline V gene, CDR1 is SGHRS and CDR2 is YFSETQ. Trimming at V came to 4 bases and at J to 7 bases, leaving 8 bases not matched to a gene. This CDR3 comprises 14 residues. CDR3 DNA: TGCGCCAGCAGCCCCGGGACAGGGATCGGTGGCTACACCTTC. It yields the protein CASSPGTGIGGYTF.

This clone showed up just a few times. The rearrangement joins TRBV18 to TRBJ2-7; no firm D call. Trimming stripped 0 bases from V and 6 bases from J, with 12 bases between. Looked up from germline, CDR1 is KGHSH and CDR2 is LQKENI. The CDR3 covers 14 residues. Here the CDR3 DNA reads TGTGCCAGCTCACCACCGGTCTCAGATACCGAGCAGTACTTC. Translating gives CASSPPVSDTEQYF.

This clone was seen a few times. The chain joins TRBV5-1 to TRBJ2-2; a possible D gene is TRBD1 (6 bases). The length of the CDR3 is 18 residues. V lost 0 bases, J lost 0 bases, and 15 bases lay in between. CDR1 and CDR2 from the germline V gene are SGHRS and YFSETQ. The CDR3, as DNA: TGCGCCAGCAGCTTGGTTGGGGCGAGGGGGTCGAACACCGGGGAGCTGTTTTTT. It translates to CASSLVGARGSNTGELFF.

This chain links TRBV19 with TRBJ2-2, with D maybe TRBD2 (5 bases). Germline CDR1 is LNHDA and CDR2 is SQIVND (reference sequence). With 7 bases removed from V and 4 bases from J, the gap between germline ends came to 10 bases. The CDR3 loop spans 13 amino acids. The CDR3 coding sequence is TGTGCCAGTATTAGCGCGGTCACCGGGGAGCTGTTTTTT. Translation gives CASISAVTGELFF.

The chain is built from TRBV28 and TRBJ2-6, with D hard to call. The CDR3 spans 15 residues. The germline V gene has CDR1 MDHEN and CDR2 SYDVKM. The V end lost 6 bases, the J end lost 2 bases, and 11 bases lay between the germline ends. In DNA form, the CDR3 reads TGTGCCAGCAGAGAGCCGCGCCCTGGGGCCAACGTCCTGACTTTC. Translation: CASREPRPGANVLTF.

The chain couples TRBV5-5 to TRBJ2-1; D is perhaps TRBD1 (5 bases). The germline V gene encodes CDR1 SGHKS and CDR2 YYEKEE (reference sequence). The CDR3 is 15 residues long. The V end was cut by 5 bases, the J end by 3 bases, with 15 bases between. CDR3 loop: CASRPFRGFYNEQFF. The CDR3 region has the DNA TGTGCCAGCAGGCCCTTTAGGGGTTTCTACAATGAGCAGTTCTTC.

The V call is TRBV6-5, the J call TRBJ2-5; TRBD1 is a possible D gene (6 bases). Germline CDR1 MNHEY, CDR2 SVGAGI. Trimming pared 6 bases from V and 0 bases from J, leaving 8 bases between. This CDR3 is built from 13 residues. The DNA of the CDR3 is TGTGCCAGCAGCCGGACAGACCAAGAGACCCAGTACTTC. It encodes CASSRTDQETQYF.

This clone has only one observation. This specimen includes other DNA sequences encoding the same CDR3. This chain uses TRBV27 with TRBJ1-1; no firm D call. Germline V gene data show CDR1 as MNHEY and CDR2 as SMNVEV (reference sequence). The ends were cut back, 3 bases at V and 4 bases at J, with 9 bases in the middle. The CDR3 is made up of 13 amino acids. Written as DNA, the CDR3 is TGTGCCAGCAGTTTGCGGGCGTCCACTGAAGCTTTCTTT. This sequence encodes CASSLRASTEAFF.

This clone was counted a few times. This chain connects TRBV7-3 to TRBJ2-3; 10 nucleotides match TRBD2. The V segment lost 0 bases and the J segment 4 bases; nucleotides outside the gene matches: 7. Germline assignment: CDR1 SGHTA and CDR2 FQGTGA. This CDR3 is 17 amino acids long. CDR3 nucleotide sequence: TGTGCCAGCAGCTTAACGGGACGACTAGCGGGTTCAGATACGCAGTATTTT. This gives the protein CASSLTGRLAGSDTQYF.

The V and J genes are TRBV4-2 and TRBJ2-3; TRBD2 matches at 8 bases. The CDR3 is made up of 17 amino acids. From germline, CDR1 is LGHNA and CDR2 YNFKEQ. J was trimmed by 4 bases and V by 1 base; bases with no gene match: 10. CDR3 in amino acids: CASSQVDGRALADTQYF. CDR3 sequence (DNA): TGTGCCAGCAGCCAAGTCGACGGGAGGGCCCTTGCAGATACGCAGTATTTT.

There are a few counts of this clone. CDR3 in amino acids: CASSLGRGGSYEQYF. Written as DNA, the CDR3 is TGTGCCAGCAGTTTGGGTAGGGGGGGGTCCTACGAGCAGTACTTC. The chain joins TRBV27 to TRBJ2-7, with D possibly TRBD2 on 7 matching bases. Germline V gene lookup returns CDR1 MNHEY and CDR2 SMNVEV (reference sequence). CDR3 size: 15 residues. Between the trimmed V and J ends, which lost 3 bases and 1 base, there was a span of 13 bases.

This chain uses TRBV24-1 with TRBJ2-7; a possible D gene is TRBD1 (6 bases). V lost 4 bases and J lost 3, with 12 bases in between. CDR1 and CDR2 (germline): KGHDR, SFDVKD. The CDR3 runs 14 residues. The CDR3 spells CATSDSGTLYEQYF. CDR3 nucleotide sequence: TGTGCCACCAGTGACTCCGGGACACTCTACGAGCAGTACTTC.

The genes are TRBV24-1 and TRBJ2-3; 13 bases are a match to TRBD2. The CDR3 is 17 amino acids. The V and J ends lost 4 bases and 1 base, in that order; junction bases with no gene match: 4. Per the germline V gene, CDR1 is KGHDR and CDR2 is SFDVKD. The CDR3 nucleotides are TGTGCCACCAGTGACGTTGGACTAGCGGGGGGCACAGATACGCAGTATTTT. Translation gives CATSDVGLAGGTDTQYF.

The V gene is TRBV11-2, the J gene TRBJ2-5; D is perhaps TRBD1 (6 bases). The CDR3 is 13 amino acids. Germline V lookup: CDR1 SGHAT, CDR2 FQNNGV. The germline V and J ends were trimmed by 2 bases and 5 bases, with 9 bases remaining between them. The CDR3 coding sequence is TGTGCCAGCAGCTTACAGGGGTGGGAGACCCAGTACTTC. Translation: CASSLQGWETQYF.